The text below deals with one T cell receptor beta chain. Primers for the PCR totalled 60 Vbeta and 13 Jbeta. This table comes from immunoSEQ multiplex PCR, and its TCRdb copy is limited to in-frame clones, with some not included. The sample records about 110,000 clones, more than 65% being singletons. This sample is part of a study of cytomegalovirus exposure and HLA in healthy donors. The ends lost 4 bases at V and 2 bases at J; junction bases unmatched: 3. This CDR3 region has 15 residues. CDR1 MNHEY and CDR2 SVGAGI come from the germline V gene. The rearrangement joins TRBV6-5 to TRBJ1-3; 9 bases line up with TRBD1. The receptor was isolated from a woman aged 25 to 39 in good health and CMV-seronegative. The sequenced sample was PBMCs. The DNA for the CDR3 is TGTGCCAGCAGTTCTGGACAGGGGCCTGGAAACACCATATATTTT. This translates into CASSSGQGPGNTIYF.